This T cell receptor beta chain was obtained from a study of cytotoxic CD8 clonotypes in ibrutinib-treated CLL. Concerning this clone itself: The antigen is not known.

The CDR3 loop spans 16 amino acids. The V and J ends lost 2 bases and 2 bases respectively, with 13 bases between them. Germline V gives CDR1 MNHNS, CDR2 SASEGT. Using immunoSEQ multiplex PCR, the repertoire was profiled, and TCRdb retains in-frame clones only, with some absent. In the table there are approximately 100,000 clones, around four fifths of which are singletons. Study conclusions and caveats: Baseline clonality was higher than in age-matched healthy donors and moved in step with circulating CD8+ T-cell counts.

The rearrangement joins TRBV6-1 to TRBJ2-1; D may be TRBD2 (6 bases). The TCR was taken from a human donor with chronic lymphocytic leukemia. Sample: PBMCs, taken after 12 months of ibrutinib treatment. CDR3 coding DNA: TGTGCCAGCAGTGAATACCGGGGGACCGCCTACAATGAGCAGTTCTTC. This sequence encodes CASSEYRGTAYNEQFF.